The 12 T cell receptor beta chains listed next were all sequenced from one sample in a study of T cell responses to AZD1222 COVID-19 vaccine. TCRdb's table, derived via immunoSEQ multiplex PCR, lists solely in-frame clones and lacks some. Here the sample spans 110,000 to 150,000 clones, more than 85% being singletons. The source was peripheral blood, collected on day 0 of AZD1222 vaccination. The receptors originated from an adult in good health.

The chain links TRBV10-2 to TRBJ1-4; D ambiguous. V lost 8 bases to trimming and J lost 3 bases, with 7 bases between them. The CDR3 has 12 amino acids. CDR1 and CDR2 (germline): WSHSY, SAAADI. The CDR3 coding sequence is TGCGCCAGCGGTTGGTCTAATGAAAAACTGTTTTTT. It is translated as CASGWSNEKLFF.

This chain links TRBV19 with TRBJ2-2; TRBD1 aligns across 8 bases. V was clipped by 5 bases and J by 4 bases; unmatched bases: 6. The CDR3 extends over 15 amino acids. Germline V gene data show CDR1 as LNHDA and CDR2 as SQIVND (reference sequence). The CDR3 coding sequence is TGTGCCAGTAGTTCCAGGACAGGGTCCACCGGGGAGCTGTTTTTT. It is translated as CASSSRTGSTGELFF.

The V and J genes are TRBV7-9 and TRBJ1-3; 10 bases fit TRBD1. The length of the CDR3 is 16 residues. Trimming removed 5 bases from V and 8 bases from J; junction bases left unmatched: 12. Germline lookup yields CDR1 SEHNR and CDR2 FQNEAQ (reference sequence). The DNA for the CDR3 is TGTGCCAGCAGCAAGCCCGGGACAGGGGTCGGAGACACCATATATTTT. It translates to CASSKPGTGVGDTIYF.

The genes are TRBV10-2 and TRBJ2-6, with D possibly being TRBD1 or TRBD2 (5 bases each). The germline CDR1 and CDR2 sequences are WSHSY and SAAADI. CDR3 length: 16 residues. V was trimmed by 5 bases and J by 2 bases, leaving 13 bases between them. CDR3: CASSRGWGAGANVLTF. The CDR3 coding sequence is TGCGCCAGCAGTAGGGGATGGGGAGCTGGGGCCAACGTCCTGACTTTC.

CDR3 sequence: CASSWPGDQPQHF. Here the CDR3 DNA reads TGTGCCAGCAGTTGGCCGGGGGATCAGCCCCAGCATTTT. The V call is TRBV6-2 or TRBV6-3, the J call TRBJ1-5; maybe TRBD1 (5 bases). Trimming removed 4 bases from V and 5 bases from J, with 9 bases in between. The CDR3 length is 13 residues. Per the germline V gene, CDR1 is MNHEY and CDR2 is SVGEGT.

This chain uses TRBV4-1 with TRBJ2-2; 8 bases map to TRBD2. This CDR3 is built from 17 residues. Germline V gene lookup returns CDR1 MGHRA and CDR2 YSYEKL. With 1 base clipped from V and 7 bases from J, the junction kept 11 bases outside the gene matches. CDR3 residues: CASSQGLNSGMSGELFF. The CDR3 DNA sequence: TGCGCCAGCAGCCAAGGTCTGAATAGCGGGATGAGCGGGGAGCTGTTTTTT.

The rearrangement uses TRBV19 and TRBJ2-1; a possible D gene is TRBD1 (9 bases). The CDR3 covers 23 residues. The germline V and J ends were trimmed by 4 bases and 0 bases, with 34 bases remaining between them. CDR1 is LNHDA and CDR2 is SQIVND in the germline V gene (reference sequence). CDR3 amino acids: CASSRGQGRFGRARSRSYNEQFF. CDR3 bases: TGTGCCAGTAGTAGGGGACAGGGCCGCTTCGGGAGGGCCCGATCACGCTCCTACAATGAGCAGTTCTTC.

The chain employs TRBV6-1 and TRBJ1-2; D is uncertain. Germline values: CDR1 MNHNS, CDR2 SASEGT. V lost 3 bases to trimming and J lost 0 bases, with 8 bases between them. The CDR3 extends over 14 amino acids. CDR3 amino acids: CASSDSYTNYGYTF. The DNA for the CDR3 is TGTGCCAGCAGTGACAGCTATACTAACTATGGCTACACCTTC.

The chain combines TRBV4-2 with TRBJ1-2; D is unresolved. Germline CDR1 and CDR2: LGHNA and YNFKEQ. The CDR3 contains 15 residues. V was shortened by 1 base and J by 2 bases, with 11 bases between the two germline ends. The CDR3 sequence is CASSQVREMNYGYTF. CDR3 DNA sequence: TGTGCCAGCAGCCAAGTAAGGGAGATGAACTATGGCTACACCTTC.

J is TRBJ2-3 and V is TRBV20-1, with D unclear. CDR1 DFQATT and CDR2 SNEGSKA come from the germline V gene (reference sequence). The CDR3 covers 13 residues. Deletions cut 3 bases from V and 3 bases from J, with 10 bases between. Here the CDR3 reads CSASSRVTDTQYF. The CDR3 DNA reads as TGCAGTGCTAGTTCACGGGTAACAGATACGCAGTATTTT.

The chain links TRBV19 to TRBJ2-3, with 10 bases matching TRBD2. This CDR3 comprises 18 residues. Per the germline V gene, CDR1 is LNHDA and CDR2 is SQIVND (reference sequence). The trim removed 3 bases at V and 1 base at J, leaving 10 bases unmatched. This CDR3 is CASSITSGDSLGTDTQYF. DNA of the CDR3: TGTGCCAGTAGTATCACTAGCGGGGACTCGCTGGGCACAGATACGCAGTATTTT.

This rearrangement joins TRBV7-6 to TRBJ2-1; D unclear. Germline CDR1 reads SGHVS; CDR2 reads FNYEAQ. Deletions cut 0 bases from V and 10 bases from J, with 4 bases between. There are 11 residues in the CDR3. The CDR3 bases are TGTGCCAGCAGCTTAGCGGGGGAGCAGTTCTTC. Amino acids: CASSLAGEQFF.